Below, 29 T cell receptor beta chains from the same sample are listed, as sequenced in a study of TIL therapy for anti-PD-1-resistant metastatic lung cancer. This was the immunoSEQ v3 assay. Assay used: immunoSEQ multiplex PCR; TCRdb lists only in-frame clones, some missing. The data hold some 15,000 clones, with about 82% observed a single time. The sample's time point: pre-treatment sample, taken before nivolumab and TIL therapy. The sequencing here drew on blood, taken at baseline. The receptors stem from a person aged 25-79 years with non-small cell lung cancer.

This rearrangement joins TRBV4-1 to TRBJ1-3; unclear D gene. The CDR3 loop spans 15 amino acids. Per the germline V gene, CDR1 is MGHRA and CDR2 is YSYEKL. Deletions cut 4 bases from V and 0 bases from J, with 10 bases between. The CDR3, as DNA: TGCGCCAGCAGCCCCCTACTGCACTCTGGAAACACCATATATTTT. Encoded protein: CASSPLLHSGNTIYF.

The chain links TRBV11-2 to TRBJ1-3; possible D gene TRBD1, 6 bases. Looked up from germline, CDR1 is SGHAT and CDR2 is FQNNGV. The CDR3 length is 15 residues. With 3 bases removed from V and 3 bases from J, the gap between germline ends came to 12 bases. The CDR3 DNA is TGTGCCAGCAGCTTCGTACAGGGAGGTGGAAACACCATATATTTT. This gives the protein CASSFVQGGGNTIYF.

The chain is built from TRBV27 and TRBJ2-3; D gene ambiguous. The CDR3 is made up of 11 amino acids. Trimming stripped 8 bases from V and 4 bases from J, with 7 bases between. CDR1 is MNHEY, CDR2 SMNVEV, per germline (reference sequence). The CDR3 coding sequence is TGTGCCAGCTCTCGAGCAGATACGCAGTATTTT. This gives the protein CASSRADTQYF.

The chain links TRBV6-6 to TRBJ1-1, with 9 bases that match TRBD1. This CDR3 is 16 amino acids long. In germline, CDR1 is MNHNY, CDR2 SVGAGI (reference sequence). V lost 2 bases to trimming and J lost 1 base; unmatched junction nucleotides: 5. DNA of the CDR3: TGTGCCAGCAGTTACCGGGACAGGGAGGGGAACACTGAAGCTTTCTTT. This encodes CASSYRDREGNTEAFF.

The chain uses TRBV11-1 and TRBJ2-1; weak D call: TRBD1 (5 bases). This CDR3 has 13 amino acids. Trimming took 8 bases from V and 4 from J, leaving 12 bases between them. Looked up from germline, CDR1 is SGHAT and CDR2 is FQDESV (reference sequence). CDR3 loop: CASGQGSYNEQFF. CDR3 sequence (DNA): TGTGCCAGCGGGCAGGGATCGTACAATGAGCAGTTCTTC.

The chain links TRBV2 to TRBJ1-3; D is perhaps TRBD1 (6 bases). There are 14 residues in the CDR3. Trimming shortened V by 5 bases and J by 7 bases, and 15 bases separated the two germline ends. Germline V gene data show CDR1 as SNHLY and CDR2 as FYNNEI. CDR3 nucleotides: TGTGCCAGCAGTCGAAACAGGGTGGATAACACCATATATTTT. This gives the protein CASSRNRVDNTIYF.

The chain has TRBV5-5 and TRBJ2-5, with unresolved D. The CDR3 extends over 12 amino acids. V was cut by 1 base and J by 5 bases, with 6 bases left in between. CDR1 is SGHKS and CDR2 is YYEKEE in the germline V gene (reference sequence). CDR3: CASSLFSETQYF. In DNA, the CDR3 is TGTGCCAGCAGCTTGTTTTCGGAGACCCAGTACTTC.

The chain couples TRBV5-5 to TRBJ2-1, with D perhaps matching TRBD1 (7 bases). Trimming cost V 4 bases and J 6 bases, with 17 bases left between them. The CDR3 runs to 15 residues. The germline gives CDR1 SGHKS, CDR2 YYEKEE (reference sequence). The CDR3: CASSGGTALANEQFF. The DNA for the CDR3 is TGTGCCAGCAGCGGAGGGACAGCACTAGCCAATGAGCAGTTCTTC.

V usage is TRBV27 and J usage is TRBJ2-7; possibly TRBD1 for D (5 bases). CDR1 and CDR2 (germline): MNHEY, SMNVEV (reference sequence). The CDR3 is 15 amino acids. V lost 3 bases and J 2 bases, leaving 14 bases between the germline ends. Here the CDR3 reads CASSFGQGPTYEQYF. The CDR3 bases are TGTGCCAGCAGTTTTGGGCAGGGCCCAACCTACGAGCAGTACTTC.

The V call is TRBV28, the J call TRBJ2-1; TRBD1 matches at 9 bases. V was clipped by 11 bases and J by 3 bases; unmatched bases: 8. From germline, CDR1 is MDHEN and CDR2 SYDVKM. The CDR3 is 14 residues long. CDR3 DNA sequence: TGTGCCCATACAGGGGGCCGTCTCTACAATGAGCAGTTCTTC. Encoded protein: CAHTGGRLYNEQFF.

This clone was seen a single time. The chain uses TRBV5-5 and TRBJ1-1; D possibly corresponds to TRBD1 (5 bases). Trimming removed 0 bases at V and 5 bases at J, with 20 bases between. In germline, CDR1 is SGHKS, CDR2 YYEKEE (reference sequence). CDR3 size: 17 residues. CDR3 bases: TGTGCCAGCAGCTTGGCGGGGCGGGGCAGGGCTTATACTGAAGCTTTCTTT. Amino acids: CASSLAGRGRAYTEAFF.

V usage is TRBV15 and J usage is TRBJ1-3; 8 bases are shared with TRBD1. V gave up 0 bases and J gave up 2 bases; unmatched junction bases: 6. Germline V CDR1 and CDR2: LNHNV, YYDKDF (reference sequence). This CDR3 spans 17 amino acids. CDR3 nucleotide sequence: TGTGCCACCAGCAGAGAAGCAGGGGGCTTCGCTGGAAACACCATATATTTT. Amino acids: CATSREAGGFAGNTIYF.

The chain employs TRBV5-1 and TRBJ2-2; D not resolved. The CDR3 length is 14 residues. With 4 bases removed from V and 5 bases from J, the gap between germline ends came to 12 bases. Germline V gene sequence: CDR1 SGHRS, CDR2 YFSETQ. The CDR3 nucleotides are TGCGCCAGCAGCCTCCAAGTTTCGACCGGGGAGCTGTTTTTT. Translation gives CASSLQVSTGELFF.

The V gene is TRBV4-3, the J gene TRBJ2-2; tentative D call: TRBD2 (5 bases). The CDR3 is 12 residues long. Trimming took off 8 bases at V and 7 bases at J, with 11 bases between the two ends. The germline CDR1 and CDR2 sequences are LGHNA and YSLEER. The CDR3 is CASGPRVGELFF. CDR3 in DNA: TGCGCCAGCGGACCGAGGGTCGGGGAGCTGTTTTTT.

The chain links TRBV6-5 to TRBJ1-1; the D gene is possibly TRBD1 (6 bases). The V end lost 4 bases, the J end lost 0 bases, and 12 bases lay between the germline ends. The CDR3 covers 15 residues. The germline gives CDR1 MNHEY, CDR2 SVGAGI. The CDR3 DNA is TGTGCCAGCAGTTTCCAGGGGACTTTGAACACTGAAGCTTTCTTT. It encodes CASSFQGTLNTEAFF.

The chain couples TRBV6-5 to TRBJ1-1, with D possibly TRBD1 on 6 matching bases. Germline loops: CDR1 MNHEY, CDR2 SVGAGI. CDR3 size: 15 residues. V shed 2 bases and J shed 0 bases, with 10 bases lying between them. DNA for the CDR3: TGTGCCAGCAGTTACGGGGGGGCCCTGAACACTGAAGCTTTCTTT. It codes for CASSYGGALNTEAFF.

V and J are TRBV7-6 and TRBJ2-1; no firm D call. V lost 5 bases, J lost 5 bases, and 4 bases lay in between. Germline V gene sequence: CDR1 SGHVS, CDR2 FNYEAQ. The CDR3 is 11 amino acids. The CDR3 DNA follows: TGTGCCAGCAGCGAGCACAATGAGCAGTTCTTC. Translation: CASSEHNEQFF.

This clone has just a few counts. The V and J genes are TRBV19 and TRBJ2-5; D not certain. Germline V lookup: CDR1 LNHDA, CDR2 SQIVND (reference sequence). The V end lost 4 bases, the J end lost 2 bases, and 8 bases lay between the germline ends. The CDR3 has 13 residues. The CDR3 protein is CASSRDLQETQYF. The CDR3, as DNA: TGTGCCAGTAGTAGGGATCTTCAAGAGACCCAGTACTTC.

The chain links TRBV5-4 to TRBJ2-3, with 7 bases identical to TRBD2. The CDR3 consists of 15 residues. V lost 6 bases to trimming and J lost 0 bases; unmatched junction nucleotides: 7. The germline CDR1 and CDR2 sequences are SGHNT and YYREEE (reference sequence). The CDR3 nucleotides are TGTGCCAGCACCTGGGGGGGGGAAAGCACAGATACGCAGTATTTT. This encodes CASTWGGESTDTQYF. Variable domain in full (rest from reference TRBV5-4 and TRBJ2-3): ETGVTQSPTHLIKTRGQQVTLRCSSQSGHNTVSWYQQALGQGPQFIFQYYREEENGRGNFPPRFSGLQFPNYSSELNVNALELDDSALYLCASTWGGESTDTQYFGPGTRLTVL.

This clone occurred once. This chain connects TRBV5-1 to TRBJ2-2; D not resolved. The CDR3 contains 15 residues. Trimming shortened V by 1 base and J by 6 bases, and 13 bases separated the two germline ends. CDR1 SGHRS and CDR2 YFSETQ come from the germline V gene. CDR3 nucleotide sequence: TGCGCCAGCAGCTTGAAGTTAAGTATGGCCGGGGAGCTGTTTTTT. It encodes CASSLKLSMAGELFF.

In this sample, this clone turned up a few times. The chain joins TRBV6-5 to TRBJ1-6, with TRBD1 matching over 8 bases. Trimming took 2 bases from V and 10 from J; bases not matched to a gene: 4. From germline, CDR1 is MNHEY and CDR2 SVGAGI. The CDR3 spans 14 residues. The CDR3 nucleotides are TGTGCCAGCAGTTACGAGGACAGGGTCTCACCCCTCCACTTT. This sequence encodes CASSYEDRVSPLHF.

The chain recombines TRBV6-5 with TRBJ1-2; TRBD1 agrees at 8 bases. Germline V lookup: CDR1 MNHEY, CDR2 SVGAGI. V dropped 5 bases and J dropped 4; count of bases not matched to a gene: 3. CDR3 length: 13 amino acids. The CDR3, as DNA: TGTGCCAGCAGTAAGGGACAGGCCTATGGCTACACCTTC. Amino acids: CASSKGQAYGYTF.

The CDR3 spells CASSPALQFGQYF. CDR3 coding DNA: TGTGCCAGCAGCCCCGCTTTACAGTTCGGGCAGTACTTC. V usage is TRBV7-8 and J usage is TRBJ2-7, with D unclear. The V gene's germline CDR1 is SGHVS and CDR2 FQNEAQ. V lost 5 bases and J lost 9, with 17 bases in between. This CDR3 has 13 amino acids.

This chain links TRBV4-2 with TRBJ2-3; TRBD1 aligns across 8 bases. Germline loops: CDR1 LGHNA, CDR2 YNFKEQ. CDR3 length equals 16 residues. The V gene end was trimmed by 4 bases and the J gene end by 3 bases; junction bases not matched to a gene: 9. The CDR3 sequence: CASSRQDRVGTDTQYF. CDR3 bases: TGTGCCAGCAGCCGTCAGGACAGGGTCGGGACAGATACGCAGTATTTT.

This chain connects TRBV4-3 to TRBJ1-1, with 10 bases aligning to TRBD1. Germline lookup yields CDR1 LGHNA and CDR2 YSLEER. There are 16 residues in the CDR3. V was clipped by 3 bases and J by 6 bases; unmatched bases: 10. The CDR3, as DNA: TGCGCCAGCAGCCACCTGACAGGGGGCGTCTTTTCTGAAGCTTTCTTT. This encodes CASSHLTGGVFSEAFF.

The CDR3 coding sequence is TGCGCCAGCAGTCAATCGGTAGCAGGGGTCTCCCAAGAGACCCAGTACTTC. It codes for CASSQSVAGVSQETQYF. This rearrangement joins TRBV23-1 to TRBJ2-5, with D tentatively TRBD1 (6 bases). TRBV23-1 is noted as an ORF with a role that remains uncertain. The CDR3 has 17 amino acids. Deletions cut 0 bases from V and 1 base from J, with 15 bases between.

V and J are TRBV5-4 and TRBJ1-1; TRBD1 agrees at 7 bases. Germline lookup yields CDR1 SGHNT and CDR2 YYREEE (reference sequence). This CDR3 region has 13 residues. V lost 4 bases and J lost 3; bases outside the gene matches: 3. In DNA form, the CDR3 reads TGTGCCAGCAGCAGGACAGGCTACACTGAAGCTTTCTTT. Translation gives CASSRTGYTEAFF.

The chain is built from TRBV30 and TRBJ1-1; D gene ambiguous. Trimming stripped 5 bases from V and 1 base from J, with 17 bases between. This CDR3 spans 15 amino acids. CDR1 and CDR2 from the germline V gene are GTSNPN and SVGIG (reference sequence). The DNA for the CDR3 is TGTGCCTGGTCGCGGCAAAGCATTAGGAACACTGAAGCTTTCTTT. Translating it yields CAWSRQSIRNTEAFF.

As regards this clone: One end of the junction fails to match germline, which may point to a read error. The rearrangement links TRBV9 to TRBJ2-5, with D perhaps matching TRBD1 (5 bases). The CDR3 is 17 residues long. The germline V gene has CDR1 SGDLS and CDR2 YYNGEE. The CDR3 loop reads CASSVAQGPPYQETQYF. The DNA of the CDR3 is TGTGCCAGCAGCGTAGCTCAGGGTCCACCATACCAGGAGACCCAGTACTTC.